This T cell receptor beta chain was captured in a study of long-term antiretroviral therapy in people with HIV. Whole-study context: About a decade before 2015, the earliest samples were taken when ART was typically delayed.

Survey-level resolution applied to immunoSEQ assay v3.0. The protocol was immunoSEQ multiplex PCR, while the TCRdb copy is restricted to in-frame clones and leaves out a portion. The sample shows roughly 28,000 clones, roughly 78% of them seen only once. Germline V gene sequence: CDR1 LNHNV, CDR2 YYDKDF (reference sequence). V shed 9 bases, J shed 1 base, and the junction held 11 bases outside the gene matches. The CDR3 extends over 16 amino acids. This TCR was sampled from a young man with HIV. V and J are TRBV15 and TRBJ2-3; TRBD2 matches at 9 bases. The sample here was unsorted PBMCs, taken 1.5 years before starting antiretroviral therapy. CDR3 residues: CATGYLAGEGTDTQYF. The DNA of the CDR3 is TGTGCCACAGGATATTTAGCGGGAGAGGGCACAGATACGCAGTATTTT. The whole variable domain, filled in from reference TRBV15 and TRBJ2-3, reads DAMVIQNPRYQVTQFGKPVTLSCSQTLNHNVMYWYQQKSSQAPKLLFHYYDKDFNNEADTPDNFQSRRPNTSFCFLDIRSPGLGDTAMYLCATGYLAGEGTDTQYFGPGTRLTVL.